This TCR beta chain was captured by sequencing in a study of CD8 T cells in Susac syndrome. The authors negatively isolated CD8+ and CD4+ T cells and FACS-enriched TEMRA cells. CDR3 size: 12 residues. Trimming removed 3 bases from V and 6 bases from J, with 6 bases in between. The germline CDR1 and CDR2 sequences are PRHDT and FYEKMQ (reference sequence). RNA in amounts of about 0.5 to 1 ug was reverse transcribed with random hexamers. TCRdb ran MiXCR on the immunoSEQ multiplex PCR reads and lists one entry per CDR3 protein. The sample holds 250,000 to 350,000 distinct CDR3 sequences, 85% seen once. Findings of the study overall: That the number of individuals in its TCR sequencing and HLA analysis was relatively small was acknowledged by the study.

Notes on this clonotype: Antigen specificity is unknown.

The chain has TRBV13 and TRBJ2-1; no clear D gene. The sample comprised CD8+ T cells from PBMCs. The TCR comes from a human donor with multiple sclerosis. The DNA for the CDR3 is TGTGCCAGCAGCTTGATCGGCAATGAGCAGTTCTTC. The encoded protein is CASSLIGNEQFF.